This T cell receptor (beta chain) was sequenced during a study of cytomegalovirus exposure and HLA in healthy donors. Each donor was healthy, and each was a bone marrow donor. Between the trimmed V and J ends, which lost 6 bases and 6 bases, there was a span of 10 bases. CDR3 size: 12 residues. Germline CDR1 reads LGHNT; CDR2 reads FRNRAP. Study-level findings and limits: The study assumed roughly uniform donor sequencing depth for presence/absence analyses. According to the study, roughly 180 TCR beta chains were cytomegalovirus-associated.

This clone was seen a single time. What it binds is unknown. The study ran its PCR with 60 Vbeta and 13 Jbeta primers. Source study methods: It was a later analysis that counted 79 million or so unique TCR beta chains, of which around 11 million were shared. This table comes from immunoSEQ multiplex PCR, and its TCRdb copy is limited to in-frame clones, with some not included. Clonal size and the V and J genes are those of that table, whereas D and trimming came from the DNA. This table has roughly 120,000 clones, around 70% appearing once. The specimen was PBMCs. This chain uses TRBV12-5 with TRBJ2-3, with D possibly TRBD1 on 5 matching bases. The TCR was taken from a man aged 35 to 55 in good health and CMV-seropositive. The CDR3 reads CASGGPTDTQYF. In nucleotides, the CDR3 is TGTGCTAGTGGGGGGCCCACCGATACGCAGTATTTT.